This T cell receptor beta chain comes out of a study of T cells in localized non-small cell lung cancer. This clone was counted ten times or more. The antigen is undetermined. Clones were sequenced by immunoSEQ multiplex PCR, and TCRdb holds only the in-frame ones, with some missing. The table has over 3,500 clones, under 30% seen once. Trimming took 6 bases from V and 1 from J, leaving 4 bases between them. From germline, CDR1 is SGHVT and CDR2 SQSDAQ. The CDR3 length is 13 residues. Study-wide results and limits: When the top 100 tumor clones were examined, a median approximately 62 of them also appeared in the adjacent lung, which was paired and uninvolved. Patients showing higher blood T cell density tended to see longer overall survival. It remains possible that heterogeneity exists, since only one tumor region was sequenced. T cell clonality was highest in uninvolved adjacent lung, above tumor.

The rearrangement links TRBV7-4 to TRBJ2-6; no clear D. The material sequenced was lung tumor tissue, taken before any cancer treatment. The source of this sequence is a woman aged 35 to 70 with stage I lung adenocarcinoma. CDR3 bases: TGTGCCAGCAGTCAATCTGGGGCCAACGTCCTGACTTTC. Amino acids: CASSQSGANVLTF.